This TCR beta chain came from a study of blood T cells in healthy people across ages (dated by TCRdb to the mid-2010s). Study-wide context: Template switching captured roughly one uniquely barcoded TCR beta cDNA molecule per two T cells in model experiments. The study measured age-related changes in TCR beta repertoire diversity using deep sequencing normalized with unique cDNA molecular identifiers. Donors were grouped into four age groups: young (average approximately 15 years), middle-aged (about 40), aged (around 60) and long-lived (just over 80). The study analyzed two additional independent replicas of 1 million unique cDNA reads from the same blood draw for two donors, one aged 18 to 30 and one aged 80 or older.

The table lists this clonotype with a few counts. Its antigen is currently not known. Qualities for individual bases were not recorded, and no much larger clone is one base off. What the authors observed across the whole study: The long-lived group showed more naive CD4+ T cells, fewer expanded clones and increased TCR diversity than the aged group, suggesting age selection. Because profiling used bulk unsorted PBMCs, naive and antigen-experienced compartments could not be compared conclusively. A strong correlation was found between observed TCR beta diversity and the percentage of naive T cells measured by flow cytometry. Donor CMV infection status was unknown, potentially confounding age-related changes in expanded clonotypes. Observed TCR beta diversity per million T cells fell roughly linearly with age, and a significant reduction was already apparent by age around 40. Estimates of total diversity based on one million sequenced T cells were regarded as lower bounds and as underestimates.

The roughly 39 donors, aged about 6 to 100 years, were systemically healthy Caucasian individuals from Russia. About 9.1 milliliters of peripheral blood were collected from each donor into EDTA-treated Vacutainer tubes. Ficoll-Paque density-gradient centrifugation was used to isolate PBMCs, with at least 7 million per sample. Trizol reagent was used to extract total RNA from the PBMCs, yielding at least 6 micrograms per sample. For every donor, an aliquot of PBMCs went through flow cytometry to measure the percentages of naive CD45RAhigh/CD27high T cells. The library was made by 5' RACE. TCRdb shows the sequencer as Illumina HiSeq 2500. A second about 7 to 11 cycle PCR used a sample-barcoded 5' primer and a J-beta primer mix. Each TCR beta cDNA molecule received a unique molecular identifier from a template-switch 5' adaptor carrying 12 random nucleotides. Each sample yielded at least 2.5 million CDR3-containing paired-end reads. All of the RNA was converted into first-strand cDNA using the Mint cDNA synthesis kit, with a TRBC-specific oligonucleotide serving as the primer. Following uracil-DNA glycosylase treatment, all cDNA underwent a first 18-cycle PCR with the universal primers M1SS and BC2_uni_R. From the authors' description of their analysis: Normalization of each sample was performed by random selection of 1 million high-quality reads, each carrying a distinct molecular identifier. Reads with shared molecular identifiers were discarded instead of being binned into consensus sequences. MiTCR, run with a Q25 quality threshold and the strictest error-elimination algorithm, handled CDR3 identification, clonotype clustering and error correction. A nonparametric unseen species model using Euler transformation provided a lower-bound estimate of total TCR beta diversity. Clones were called with MiXCR by TCRdb after fastp trimmed the public reads at Q25, and only in-frame beta chains were retained. Entries are consolidated by CDR3 protein sequence, retaining the most common genes and DNA. TCRdb, not the authors, supplied the V and J calls. The sample contains some 760,000 distinct CDR3 sequences, approximately 25% of them found a single time. The ten largest clones capture more than 3% of the sample.

CDR1 and CDR2, looked up from the germline V gene (reference sequence), are LGHDT and YNNKEL. Counted from cysteine to phenylalanine, this CDR3 has 14 amino acids. Left in the record is the CDR3 DNA by itself, 42 bases read in frame from the first base. The V end loses 4 bases and the J end loses 5 bases, and a stretch of 12 bases separates them. These records were also assigned to another study, of T cells of mothers and their children. As noted in the second study: Donors were nine systemically healthy Caucasian individuals: three mothers and their six children. cDNA synthesis consumed the entire amount of extracted RNA, loaded at 1.5 ug RNA in each 15 ul reaction. Sample barcodes and 2-4 random nucleotides were added via the M1S primer in the second PCR. Over 8.5 million TCR beta CDR3 reads came from each mother, compared with 3.3 million or so reads from each child. Thymic selection shapes the output of TCR recombination in a similar way in related and unrelated pairs, and inherited differences have a minor effect. Related mother-child pairs always showed normalized repertoire overlap that was slightly higher than in unrelated mother-child pairs, though the difference was never significant. No persistent microchimeric T cell clones were found, with a detection sensitivity of 75 to 100 clones per million clonotypes. To look for features that set related mother-child pairs apart from unrelated individuals, the researchers ran deep NGS to compare the TCR beta repertoires of mothers and children. The mean age was around 40 +/- 4 years for the mothers and around 11 +/- 4 years for the children. After adapter ligation with NEBNext reagents, the libraries were sequenced on Illumina HiSeq 2000 with 100+100 nt paired-end reads. Mother and child libraries were prepared a month apart and sequenced in separate runs to prevent cross-contamination. For each donor, somewhere between roughly 450,000 and 2,100,000 distinct TCR beta clonotypes were identified. Naive TCR beta clonotypes were estimated from low-frequency clonotypes matched to each donor's FACS-determined naive share, without sorting.

This clonotype was sampled from a boy between 10 and 17 years old in good health. The chain couples TRBV3-1 to TRBJ1-5; the D gene is possibly TRBD1, with 6 bases matching. Sequencing input: blood. CDR3 region: CASSPGVLDQPQHF. The DNA sequence is TGTGCCAGCAGCCCAGGGGTTTTGGATCAGCCCCAGCATTTT. Beyond the CDR3, the reference TRBV3-1 and TRBJ1-5 genes provide the residues; the full variable domain reads: DTAVSQTPKYLVTQMGNDKSIKCEQNLGHDTMYWYKQDSKKFLKIMFSYNNKELIINETVPNRFSPKSPDKAHLNLHINSLELGDSAVYFCASSPGVLDQPQHFGDGTRLSIL.